This T cell receptor (beta chain) is drawn from a study of blood T cell repertoires in COVID-19. Study background: Italy, Spain and the United States were the sources of the convalescent and acute COVID-19 samples. From T cells, B-cell-depleted T cells, or PBMCs came the material, which was cDNA or gDNA.

In the original workflow: Using reference gene primer amplification, nucleated cell counts were estimated. Repertoires were generated with immunoSEQ multiplex PCR, while TCRdb's copy carries only in-frame clones and drops some. The V and J calls and the clone size are those of that table, but D and trimming were determined from the DNA. The sample has roughly 150,000 clones, approximately 87% seen once. Allocation to cohorts depended on clinical history reported by the participants. Germline lookup yields CDR1 SNHLY and CDR2 FYNNEI. V lost 3 bases, J lost 6 bases, and 5 bases stayed unmatched. The CDR3 runs to 14 residues.

V is TRBV2 and J is TRBJ1-1; 9 nucleotides match TRBD1. This TCR derives from a man aged 50-59 years in a cohort exposed to, infected with or recovered from COVID-19 (not recorded which). The sequenced sample consisted of PBMCs or T cells enriched from blood (not recorded which). CDR3 nucleotide sequence: TGTGCCAGCAGTGATGAGACAGGGGGACCTGAAGCTTTCTTT. It encodes CASSDETGGPEAFF. Based on the CDR3 plus reference TRBV2 and TRBJ1-1, the full variable domain is EPEVTQTPSHQVTQMGQEVILRCVPISNHLYFYWYRQILGQKVEFLVSFYNNEISEKSEIFDDQFSVERPDGSNFTLKIRSTKLEDSAMYFCASSDETGGPEAFFGQGTRLTVV.